Presented here are 20 T cell receptor beta chains from one specimen sequenced in a study of T cell responses to AZD1222 COVID-19 vaccine. Profiling relied on immunoSEQ multiplex PCR, and the TCRdb table lists in-frame clones only, not all of them. The sample lists more than 95,000 clones, about 90% occurring once. This specimen was peripheral blood, taken on day 0 of AZD1222 vaccination. Every receptor here comes from an adult in good health.

The chain links TRBV5-1 to TRBJ2-1, with 13 bases fitting TRBD2. The CDR3 spans 15 residues. Germline assignment: CDR1 SGHRS and CDR2 YFSETQ. The J segment lost 4 bases and the V segment lost 4 bases, leaving 2 bases of the junction unmatched. The CDR3 region is CASSQGLAGYNEQFF. The DNA for the CDR3 is TGCGCCAGCAGCCAGGGACTAGCGGGGTACAATGAGCAGTTCTTC.

This clone turned up a few times. The gene calls are TRBV19 and TRBJ1-1; 9 positions agree with TRBD1. V lost 5 bases and J lost 4; bases outside the gene matches: 5. Germline V lookup: CDR1 LNHDA, CDR2 SQIVND (reference sequence). The CDR3 totals 14 residues. CDR3 sequence: CASSPDRGSTEAFF. The CDR3 DNA is TGTGCCAGTAGTCCGGACAGGGGCTCCACTGAAGCTTTCTTT.

V usage is TRBV19 and J usage is TRBJ2-1; D is possibly TRBD1 (7 bases). Trimming cost V 6 bases and J 1 base, with 13 bases left between them. Germline-derived CDR1 and CDR2 are LNHDA and SQIVND (reference sequence). CDR3 length equals 15 residues. Written as DNA, the CDR3 is TGTGCCAGTAGCCGCGGGACAGTTTCCTACAATGAGCAGTTCTTC. Amino acid sequence: CASSRGTVSYNEQFF. The variable domain in full, completed from reference TRBV19 and TRBJ2-1, reads DGGITQSPKYLFRKEGQNVTLSCEQNLNHDAMYWYRQDPGQGLRLIYYSQIVNDFQKGDIAEGYSVSREKKESFPLTVTSAQKNPTAFYLCASSRGTVSYNEQFFGPGTRLTVL.

V is TRBV4-3 and J is TRBJ1-6; no firm D call. Deletions cut 5 bases from V and 10 bases from J, with 18 bases between. The germline V gene encodes CDR1 LGHNA and CDR2 YSLEER. The CDR3 consists of 15 residues. The CDR3 DNA reads TGCGCCAGCAGCTCAGAAAGTCCACGGATATCACCCCTCCACTTT. Encoded protein: CASSSESPRISPLHF.

V usage is TRBV9 and J usage is TRBJ1-1; no firm D call. The CDR3 runs to 15 residues. The V gene lost 0 bases and the J gene lost 2 bases, with 11 bases spanning the gap. Germline CDR1 is SGDLS and CDR2 is YYNGEE. This chain's CDR3 is CASSVGAGTNTEAFF. Written as DNA, the CDR3 is TGTGCCAGCAGCGTAGGCGCGGGTACCAACACTGAAGCTTTCTTT. Drawing the rest from reference TRBV9 and TRBJ1-1, the complete variable domain is DSGVTQTPKHLITATGQRVTLRCSPRSGDLSVYWYQQSLDQGLQFLIQYYNGEERAKGNILERFSAQQFPDLHSELNLSSLELGDSALYFCASSVGAGTNTEAFFGQGTRLTVV.

The genes are TRBV4-1 and TRBJ2-2; 8 bases fit TRBD2. V was pared by 5 bases and J by 4 bases, with 12 bases of the junction left unmatched. CDR3 length equals 17 residues. In germline, CDR1 is MGHRA, CDR2 YSYEKL. The CDR3 region is CASSSPGAGGLTGELFF. CDR3 sequence (DNA): TGCGCCAGCAGCTCTCCAGGGGCGGGAGGCCTCACCGGGGAGCTGTTTTTT.

The genes are TRBV4-3 and TRBJ1-4; D is uncertain. CDR1 LGHNA and CDR2 YSLEER come from the germline V gene. Trimming stripped 0 bases from V and 5 bases from J, with 13 bases between. CDR3 length: 16 residues. The CDR3 sequence: CASSQDKVSRNEKLFF. In nucleotides, the CDR3 is TGCGCCAGCAGCCAAGATAAAGTTTCGAGGAATGAAAAACTGTTTTTT.

This sequence joins TRBV18 and TRBJ2-1; 7 bases match TRBD2. The CDR3 extends over 13 amino acids. The V gene's germline CDR1 is KGHSH and CDR2 LQKENI. The J segment lost 7 bases and the V segment lost 4 bases, leaving 4 bases of the junction unmatched. Here the CDR3 reads CASSHTSVNEQFF. CDR3 DNA sequence: TGTGCCAGCTCACACACTAGCGTGAATGAGCAGTTCTTC.

The V gene is TRBV6-6, the J gene TRBJ2-1, with unresolved D. V lost 7 bases to trimming and J lost 1 base, with 8 bases between them. The CDR3 totals 13 residues. Germline V gene lookup returns CDR1 MNHNY and CDR2 SVGAGI (reference sequence). CDR3 coding DNA: TGTGCCAGCAACTTGAAATCCTACAATGAGCAGTTCTTC. Its protein is CASNLKSYNEQFF.

The chain carries TRBV28 and TRBJ1-2; no clear D gene. The CDR3 runs to 13 residues. Trimming removed 5 bases at V and 4 bases at J, with 11 bases between. The germline CDR1 and CDR2 sequences are MDHEN and SYDVKM. Written as DNA, the CDR3 is TGTGCCAGCAGTCCTTACGATTTCTATGGCTACACCTTC. Its protein is CASSPYDFYGYTF.

There are a few counts of this clone. The chain links TRBV7-2 to TRBJ2-3; possibly TRBD2 for D (5 bases). The length of the CDR3 is 14 residues. Germline V gives CDR1 SGHTA, CDR2 FQGNSA. V lost 7 bases and J 4 bases, leaving 15 bases between the germline ends. CDR3: CASTWAGLADTQYF. CDR3 DNA: TGTGCCAGCACCTGGGCGGGTCTGGCAGATACGCAGTATTTT.

The chain combines TRBV6-5 with TRBJ2-7; D may be TRBD1 (5 bases). Trimming took 10 bases from V and 1 from J, leaving 14 bases between them. Per germline, CDR1 MNHEY and CDR2 SVGAGI. CDR3 length: 13 amino acids. Here the CDR3 DNA reads TGTGCCACTTTCCGCACAGGTTCCTACGAGCAGTACTTC. Encoded protein: CATFRTGSYEQYF.

This clone occurred once. V is TRBV7-9 and J is TRBJ1-3; 7 bases match TRBD1. Germline assignment: CDR1 SEHNR and CDR2 FQNEAQ (reference sequence). The CDR3 is made up of 16 amino acids. With 5 bases clipped from V and 2 bases from J, the junction kept 9 bases outside the gene matches. Here the CDR3 reads CASSPGDSVTGNTIYF. The DNA for the CDR3 is TGTGCCAGCAGCCCAGGGGACAGCGTTACTGGAAACACCATATATTTT.

This chain uses TRBV4-2 with TRBJ2-5; D possibly corresponds to TRBD2 (5 bases). This CDR3 is 14 amino acids long. V was shortened by 1 base and J by 5 bases, with 11 bases between the two germline ends. Germline V gene data show CDR1 as LGHNA and CDR2 as YNFKEQ. The CDR3: CASSQGTSGETQYF. DNA for the CDR3: TGTGCCAGCAGCCAAGGGACTTCTGGGGAGACCCAGTACTTC.

The V gene is TRBV21-1, the J gene TRBJ2-5; no DNA check was done on the table's D call, TRBD2. TRBV21-1 is a documented pseudogene. The CDR3 spans 16 residues. CDR3 protein: CASSKVGRLAGETQYF. CDR3 nucleotides: TGTGCCAGCAGCAAAGTTGGCCGACTAGCGGGAGAGACCCAGTACTTC.

The chain has TRBV2 and TRBJ2-2, with 7 bases identical to TRBD1. The CDR3 length is 18 residues. Germline V CDR1 and CDR2: SNHLY, FYNNEI. Trimming removed 6 bases from V and 2 bases from J; junction bases left unmatched: 15. CDR3 sequence: CASRPRTGTEVNTGELFF. The CDR3 nucleotides read TGTGCCAGCAGACCCAGAACCGGGACAGAGGTTAACACCGGGGAGCTGTTTTTT.

The chain employs TRBV14 and TRBJ2-5; 9 bases map to TRBD1. J was trimmed by 7 bases and V by 0 bases; bases with no gene match: 9. The CDR3 runs 16 residues. The germline gives CDR1 SGHDN, CDR2 FVKESK. CDR3 sequence (DNA): TGTGCCAGCAGCCAAGATCGCGACAGGGGGGACGTGACCCAGTACTTC. Protein product: CASSQDRDRGDVTQYF.

This clone was seen a few times. The chain carries TRBV9 and TRBJ2-1; D gene unclear. This CDR3 has 14 amino acids. V dropped 0 bases and J dropped 5 bases, with 9 bases sitting between them. Germline values: CDR1 SGDLS, CDR2 YYNGEE. DNA of the CDR3: TGTGCCAGCAGCGTAGGGGTAGGTAACAATGAGCAGTTCTTC. Translation: CASSVGVGNNEQFF.

The rearrangement uses TRBV6-2 or TRBV6-3 and TRBJ1-5, with a tentative D call TRBD1 (5 bases). Trimming removed 5 bases from V and 1 base from J, with 12 bases in between. From germline, CDR1 is MNHEY and CDR2 SVGEGT. The CDR3 contains 15 residues. CDR3 sequence (DNA): TGTGCCAGCAGTACCGACGGGACGAGCAATCAGCCCCAGCATTTT. Translating gives CASSTDGTSNQPQHF.

V usage is TRBV4-1 and J usage is TRBJ2-7, with a weak D call TRBD1 (6 bases). Germline V lookup: CDR1 MGHRA, CDR2 YSYEKL. Trimming left V 0 bases short and J 3 bases short, with 15 bases between. This CDR3 contains 16 residues. CDR3 DNA sequence: TGCGCCAGCAGCCAAGATTTTTTCACAGGGTACTACGAGCAGTACTTC. Translated: CASSQDFFTGYYEQYF.